This T cell receptor beta chain was identified during a study of sequential checkpoint blockade in melanoma. Germline CDR1 LNHDA, CDR2 SQIVND (reference sequence). The CDR3 loop spans 15 amino acids. J was trimmed by 6 bases and V by 3 bases; bases with no gene match: 7. TCRdb keeps only in-frame clones here, not all; method: immunoSEQ multiplex PCR. Found here are roughly 9,300 clones, 60% to 85% of them singletons; the top ten hold around 50%. The treatment denotes: randomized to nivolumab then ipilimumab (arm A) or the reverse (arm B). From thawed PBMCs, live CD3+CD8+ cells negative for CD19 and CD56 were sorted.

Material: CD8+ T cells sorted from blood (inferred from file names), obtained from a patient given nivolumab and ipilimumab in sequence. This chain joins TRBV19 and TRBJ2-1, with 8 positions matching TRBD2. The clonotype comes from a human donor with melanoma. The CDR3 here is CASSMGGTRSNEQFF. The CDR3 DNA follows: TGTGCCAGTAGTATGGGGGGGACTAGAAGCAATGAGCAGTTCTTC.